These 3 T cell receptor beta chains were sequenced from one sample in a study of T cells expressing NK-cell markers. TCRdb re-called the 5' RACE reads, yielding one record per CDR3 amino acid sequence without DNA. This table holds about 460,000 distinct CDR3 sequences. The sequencing input was blood T cells: a sorted CD56 or NKG2C T cell subset, CD4+ or CD8+ T cells, or bulk PBMC T cells (not recorded which). The receptors come from a woman in her forties or fifties in good health.

The CDR3 protein is CASSSGQGPLHEQFF. The V and J genes are TRBV5-1 and TRBJ2-1; TCRdb names TRBD1, which stays unverified in the absence of DNA. Germline assignment: CDR1 SGHRS and CDR2 YFSETQ. The CDR3 runs 15 residues. The whole variable domain, remainder taken from reference TRBV5-1 and TRBJ2-1, is KAGVTQTPRYLIKTRGQQVTLSCSPISGHRSVSWYQQTPGQGLQFLFEYFSETQRNKGNFPGRFSGRQFSNSRSEMNVSTLELGDSALYLCASSSGQGPLHEQFFGPGTRLTVL.

The V call is TRBV11-3, the J call TRBJ2-7. Germline V CDR1 and CDR2: SGHNT, YENEEA. The CDR3 contains 14 residues. The CDR3 here is CASSHFREIYEQYF.

The rearrangement links TRBV5-6 to TRBJ2-2. Germline lookup yields CDR1 SGHDT and CDR2 YYEEEE. This CDR3 spans 16 amino acids. This CDR3 is CASSLPDALNTGELFF. The full variable domain, rest sourced from reference TRBV5-6 and TRBJ2-2, is DAGVTQSPTHLIKTRGQQVTLRCSPKSGHDTVSWYQQALGQGPQFIFQYYEEEERQRGNFPDRFSGHQFPNYSSELNVNALLLGDSALYLCASSLPDALNTGELFFGEGSRLTVL.